This T cell receptor (beta chain) was recorded in a study of blood T cell repertoires in COVID-19. At the level of the study: There were acute and convalescent COVID-19 samples, and they came from the United States, Italy and Spain. PBMCs, B-cell-depleted T cells, or T cells were the source of the cDNA or gDNA that made up the material.

Germline values: CDR1 SNHLY, CDR2 FYNNEI. The V end was cut by 5 bases, the J end by 3 bases, with 8 bases between. This CDR3 has 12 amino acids. This clone was picked up a small number of times. In the original analysis: Estimates of nucleated cell counts were drawn from the amplification of reference gene primers. Method: immunoSEQ multiplex PCR; TCRdb's copy keeps in-frame clones and lacks some. V and J calls and clone size come straight from that table; D and trimming were deduced from the DNA. This table has some 68,000 clones, 90% appearing once. In Seattle, patients joined the study during active infection and were tracked longitudinally.

The TCR sequence derives from a man aged 50-59 years with COVID-19, enrolled during active disease. J is TRBJ2-7 and V is TRBV2; tentative D call: TRBD2 (6 bases). The source material was peripheral blood. CDR3 sequence reads: CASSPTSYEQYF. DNA for the CDR3: TGTGCCAGCAGTCCGACTAGCTACGAGCAGTACTTC.